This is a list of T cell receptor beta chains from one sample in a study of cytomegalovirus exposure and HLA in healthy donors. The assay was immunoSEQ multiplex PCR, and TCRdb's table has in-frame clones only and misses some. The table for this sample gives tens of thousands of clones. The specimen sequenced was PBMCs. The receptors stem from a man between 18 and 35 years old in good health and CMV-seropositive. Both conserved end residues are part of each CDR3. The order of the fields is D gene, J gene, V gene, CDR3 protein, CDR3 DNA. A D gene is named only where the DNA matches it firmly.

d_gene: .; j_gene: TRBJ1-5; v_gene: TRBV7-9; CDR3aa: CASSLGGKSNQPQHF; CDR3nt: TGTGCCAGCAGCTTAGGAGGGAAGAGCAATCAGCCCCAGCATTTT
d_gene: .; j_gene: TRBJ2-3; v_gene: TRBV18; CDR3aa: CASSPVMRSITDTQYF; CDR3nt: TGTGCCAGCTCACCAGTCATGCGGAGTATCACAGATACGCAGTATTTT
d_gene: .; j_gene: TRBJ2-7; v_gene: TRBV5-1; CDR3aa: CASSLDQGRYEQYF; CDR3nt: TGCGCCAGCAGCTTGGACCAGGGTCGGTACGAGCAGTACTTC
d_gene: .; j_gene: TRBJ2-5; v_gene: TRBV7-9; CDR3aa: CASGRGETQYF; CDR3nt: TGTGCCAGCGGGCGGGGCGAGACCCAGTACTTC
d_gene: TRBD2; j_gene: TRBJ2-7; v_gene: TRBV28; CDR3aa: CASSSGTSGTSYEQYF; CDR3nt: TGTGCCAGCAGTTCTGGGACTAGCGGGACTTCCTACGAGCAGTACTTC
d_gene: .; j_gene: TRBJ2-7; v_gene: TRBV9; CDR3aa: CASSVAGDIHEQYF; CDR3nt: TGTGCCAGCAGCGTAGCTGGGGACATCCACGAGCAGTACTTC
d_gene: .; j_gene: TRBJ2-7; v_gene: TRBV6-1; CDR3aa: CASSALDISYSYEQYF; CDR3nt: TGTGCCAGCAGTGCCTTGGACATTTCGTACTCCTACGAGCAGTACTTC
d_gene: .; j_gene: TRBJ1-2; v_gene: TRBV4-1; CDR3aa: CASSQETGFYGYTF; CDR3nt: TGCGCCAGCAGCCAAGAAACGGGTTTCTATGGCTACACCTTC
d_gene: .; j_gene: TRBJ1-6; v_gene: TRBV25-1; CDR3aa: CASSGSKQPLHF; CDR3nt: TGTGCCAGCAGCGGTAGTAAGCAACCCCTCCACTTT
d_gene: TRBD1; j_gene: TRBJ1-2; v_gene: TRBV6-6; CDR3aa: CASARPDRVAGGYTF; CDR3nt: TGTGCCAGTGCCCGCCCGGACAGGGTGGCAGGTGGCTACACCTTC
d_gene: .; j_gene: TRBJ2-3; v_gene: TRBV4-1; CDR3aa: CASSQDPGSTDTQYF; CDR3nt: TGCGCCAGCAGCCAAGATCCGGGTAGCACAGATACGCAGTATTTT
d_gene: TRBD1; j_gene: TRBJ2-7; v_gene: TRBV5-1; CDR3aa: CASSFGTGSYEQYF; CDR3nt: TGCGCCAGCAGCTTCGGGACAGGTTCCTACGAGCAGTACTTC
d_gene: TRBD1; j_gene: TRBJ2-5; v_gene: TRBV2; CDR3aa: CASSEEGAGGETQYF; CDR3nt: TGTGCCAGCAGTGAAGAAGGGGCAGGGGGAGAGACCCAGTACTTC
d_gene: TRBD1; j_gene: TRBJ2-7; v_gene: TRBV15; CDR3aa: CATSRGQGATVSYEQYF; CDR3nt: TGTGCCACCAGCAGAGGACAGGGGGCAACGGTTTCCTACGAGCAGTACTTC
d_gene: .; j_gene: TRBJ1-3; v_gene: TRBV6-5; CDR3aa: CASGLLGGPGNTIYF; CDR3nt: TGTGCCAGCGGCCTCCTGGGGGGGCCTGGAAACACCATATATTTT
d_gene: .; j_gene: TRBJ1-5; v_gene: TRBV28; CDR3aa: CASSLSGHHNQPQHF; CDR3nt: TGTGCCAGCAGTTTATCGGGACACCACAATCAGCCCCAGCATTTT
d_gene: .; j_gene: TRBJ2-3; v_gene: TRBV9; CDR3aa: CASSATSSPGSDTQYF; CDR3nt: TGTGCCAGCAGCGCCACTTCTAGCCCTGGGTCGGATACGCAGTATTTT
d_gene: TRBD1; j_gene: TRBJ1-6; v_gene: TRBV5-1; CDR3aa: CASSVTGDDSPLHF; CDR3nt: TGCGCCAGCAGCGTGACAGGGGATGATTCACCCCTCCACTTT
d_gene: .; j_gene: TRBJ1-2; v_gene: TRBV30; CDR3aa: CAWSRAGVTRGYTF; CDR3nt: TGTGCCTGGAGTAGAGCAGGGGTGACGCGTGGCTACACCTTC
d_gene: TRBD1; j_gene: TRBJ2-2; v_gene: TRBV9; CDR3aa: CASSPPGTGATGELFF; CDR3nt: TGTGCCAGCAGCCCTCCAGGGACAGGGGCTACCGGGGAGCTGTTTTTT
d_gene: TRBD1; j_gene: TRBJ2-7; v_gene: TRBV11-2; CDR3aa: CASSFGPHQGAFSYEQYF; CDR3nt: TGTGCCAGCAGCTTTGGCCCACATCAGGGGGCTTTCTCCTACGAGCAGTACTTC
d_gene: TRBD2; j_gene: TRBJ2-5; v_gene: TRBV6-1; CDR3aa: CATRQSGGQETQYF; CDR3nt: TGTGCCACCCGTCAAAGCGGGGGGCAAGAGACCCAGTACTTC
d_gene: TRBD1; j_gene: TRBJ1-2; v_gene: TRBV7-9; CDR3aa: CASSPGTGLYGYTF; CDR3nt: TGTGCCAGCAGCCCGGGGACAGGCCTCTATGGCTACACCTTC
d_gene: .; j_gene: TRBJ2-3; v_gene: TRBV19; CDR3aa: CASSIASTDTQYF; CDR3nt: TGTGCCAGTAGTATAGCGAGCACAGATACGCAGTATTTT
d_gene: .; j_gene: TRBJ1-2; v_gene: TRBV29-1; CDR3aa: CSVEGRGEANYGYTF; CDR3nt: TGCAGCGTTGAAGGGCGCGGAGAGGCTAACTATGGCTACACCTTC
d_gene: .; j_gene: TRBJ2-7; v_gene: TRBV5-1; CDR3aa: CASSFVPGWGEQYF; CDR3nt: TGCGCCAGCAGCTTCGTCCCAGGGTGGGGCGAGCAGTACTTC
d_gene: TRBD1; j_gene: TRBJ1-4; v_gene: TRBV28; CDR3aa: CASSSLSGGATNEKLFF; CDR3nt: TGTGCCAGCAGTTCACTCTCAGGGGGAGCGACTAATGAAAAACTGTTTTTT
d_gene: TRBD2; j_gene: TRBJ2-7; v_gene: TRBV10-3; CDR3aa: CAIRLAGDSYEQYF; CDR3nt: TGTGCCATCAGGCTAGCGGGAGACTCCTACGAGCAGTACTTC
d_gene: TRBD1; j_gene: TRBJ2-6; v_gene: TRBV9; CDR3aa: CASSHDPTGDFAGANVLTF; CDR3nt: TGTGCCAGCAGCCATGACCCGACAGGGGATTTCGCTGGGGCCAACGTCCTGACTTTC
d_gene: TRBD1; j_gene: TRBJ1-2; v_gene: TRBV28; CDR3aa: CASSSTDRVYGYTF; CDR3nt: TGTGCCAGCAGTTCCACAGACAGGGTTTATGGCTACACCTTC
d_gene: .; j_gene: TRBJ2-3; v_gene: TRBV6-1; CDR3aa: CASSEAQRFTDTQYF; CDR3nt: TGTGCCAGCAGTGAAGCGCAACGGTTTACAGATACGCAGTATTTT
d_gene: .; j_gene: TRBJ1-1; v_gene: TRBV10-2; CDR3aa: CASSVQQNTEAFF; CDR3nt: TGCGCCAGCAGTGTACAGCAGAACACTGAAGCTTTCTTT
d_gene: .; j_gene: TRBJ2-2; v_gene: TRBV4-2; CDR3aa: CASSQDRGTTRSGELFF; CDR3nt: TGTGCCAGCAGCCAAGATCGCGGTACTACTAGAAGCGGGGAGCTGTTTTTT
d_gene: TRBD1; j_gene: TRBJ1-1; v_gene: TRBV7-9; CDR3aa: CASSRDRGWMAFF; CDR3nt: TGTGCCAGCAGCCGGGACAGGGGCTGGATGGCTTTCTTT
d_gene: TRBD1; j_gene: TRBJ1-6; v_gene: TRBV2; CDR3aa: CASGTGFANSPLHF; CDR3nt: TGTGCCAGCGGGACAGGGTTTGCAAATTCACCCCTCCACTTT
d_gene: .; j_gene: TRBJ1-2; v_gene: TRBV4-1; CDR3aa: CASSQSRLDGYTF; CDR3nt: TGCGCCAGCAGTCAGTCCAGGTTAGATGGCTACACCTTC